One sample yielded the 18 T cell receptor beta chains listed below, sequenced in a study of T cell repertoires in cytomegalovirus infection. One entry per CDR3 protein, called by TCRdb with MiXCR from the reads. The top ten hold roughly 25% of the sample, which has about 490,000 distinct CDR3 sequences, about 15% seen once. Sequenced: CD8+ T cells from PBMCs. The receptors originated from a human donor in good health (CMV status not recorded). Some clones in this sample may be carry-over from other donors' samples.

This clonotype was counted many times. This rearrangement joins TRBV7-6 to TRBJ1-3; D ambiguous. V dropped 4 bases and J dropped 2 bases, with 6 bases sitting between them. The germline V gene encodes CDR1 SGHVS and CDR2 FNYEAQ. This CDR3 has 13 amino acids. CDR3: CASSSGTGNTIYF. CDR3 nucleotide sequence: TGTGCCAGCAGCTCGGGAACTGGAAACACCATATATTTT.

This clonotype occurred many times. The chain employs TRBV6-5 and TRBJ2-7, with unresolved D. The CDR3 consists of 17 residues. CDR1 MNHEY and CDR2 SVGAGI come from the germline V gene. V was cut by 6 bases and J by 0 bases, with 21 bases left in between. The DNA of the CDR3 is TGTGCCAGCAGCCACGGAAAGGCGACCGAGAGCTCCTACGAGCAGTACTTC. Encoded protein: CASSHGKATESSYEQYF.

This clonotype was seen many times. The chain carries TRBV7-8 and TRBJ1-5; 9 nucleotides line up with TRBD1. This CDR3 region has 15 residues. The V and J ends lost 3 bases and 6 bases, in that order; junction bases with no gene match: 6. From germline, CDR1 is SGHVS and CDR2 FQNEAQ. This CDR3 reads CASSLYRGPAQPQHF. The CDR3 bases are TGTGCCAGCAGCTTGTACAGGGGGCCGGCTCAGCCCCAGCATTTT. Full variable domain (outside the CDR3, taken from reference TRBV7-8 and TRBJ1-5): GAGVSQSPRYKVAKRGQDVALRCDPISGHVSLFWYQQALGQGPEFLTYFQNEAQLDKSGLPSDRFFAERPEGSVSTLKIQRTQQEDSAVYLCASSLYRGPAQPQHFGDGTRLSIL.

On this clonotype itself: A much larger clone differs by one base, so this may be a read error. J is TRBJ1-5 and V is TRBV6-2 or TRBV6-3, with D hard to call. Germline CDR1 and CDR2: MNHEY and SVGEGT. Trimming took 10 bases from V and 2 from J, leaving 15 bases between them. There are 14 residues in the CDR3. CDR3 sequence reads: CAIDEDDGNQPQHF. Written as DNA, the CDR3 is TGTGCCATCGATGAGGACGACGGCAATCAGCCCCAGCATTTT.

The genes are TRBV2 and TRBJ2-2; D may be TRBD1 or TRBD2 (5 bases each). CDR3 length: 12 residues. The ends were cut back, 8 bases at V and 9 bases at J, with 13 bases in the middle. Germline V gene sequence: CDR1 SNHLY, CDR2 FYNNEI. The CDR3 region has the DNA TGTGCCAGCTTTGGGGGAGTGCGGGAGCTGTTTTTT. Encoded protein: CASFGGVRELFF.

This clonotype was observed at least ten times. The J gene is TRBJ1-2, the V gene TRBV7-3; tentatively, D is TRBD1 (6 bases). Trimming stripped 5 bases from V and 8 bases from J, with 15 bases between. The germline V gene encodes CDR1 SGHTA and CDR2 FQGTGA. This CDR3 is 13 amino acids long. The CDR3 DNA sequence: TGTGCCAGCAGCAACGGGGGGGCAAAAGGCTACACCTTC. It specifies CASSNGGAKGYTF.

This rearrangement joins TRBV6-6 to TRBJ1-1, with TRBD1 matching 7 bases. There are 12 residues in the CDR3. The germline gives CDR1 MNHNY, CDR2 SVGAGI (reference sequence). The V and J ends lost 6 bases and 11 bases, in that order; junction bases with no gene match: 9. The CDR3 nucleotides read TGTGCCAGCAGGGGACAGTCCAACAGGGCTTTCTTT. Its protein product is CASRGQSNRAFF.

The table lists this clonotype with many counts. The CDR3 is CSVDRGSGGYTF. The CDR3, as DNA: TGCAGCGTTGACCGGGGGTCCGGAGGCTACACCTTC. This rearrangement joins TRBV29-1 to TRBJ1-2; D is possibly TRBD1 (5 bases). V was pared by 3 bases and J by 8 bases, with 13 bases between. The CDR3 consists of 12 residues. From germline, CDR1 is SQVTM and CDR2 ANQGSEA.

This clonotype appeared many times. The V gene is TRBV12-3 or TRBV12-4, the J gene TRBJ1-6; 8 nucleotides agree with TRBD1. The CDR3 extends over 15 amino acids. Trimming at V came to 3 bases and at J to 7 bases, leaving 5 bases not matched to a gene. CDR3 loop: CASSLGRGLNSPLHF. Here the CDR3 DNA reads TGTGCCAGCAGTTTGGGCAGGGGGCTGAATTCACCCCTCCACTTT.

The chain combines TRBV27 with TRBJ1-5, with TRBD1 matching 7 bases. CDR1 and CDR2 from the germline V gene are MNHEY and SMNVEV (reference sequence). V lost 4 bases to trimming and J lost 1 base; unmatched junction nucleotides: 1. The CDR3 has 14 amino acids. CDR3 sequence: CASSWGQSNQPQHF. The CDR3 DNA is TGTGCCAGCAGTTGGGGACAGAGCAATCAGCCCCAGCATTTT.

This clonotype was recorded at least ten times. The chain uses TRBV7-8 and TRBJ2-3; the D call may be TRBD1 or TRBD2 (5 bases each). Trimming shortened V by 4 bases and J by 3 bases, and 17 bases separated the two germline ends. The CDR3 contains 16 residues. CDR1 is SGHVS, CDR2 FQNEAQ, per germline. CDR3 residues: CASSSSGTGYTDTQYF. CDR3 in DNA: TGTGCCAGCAGCTCTTCCGGGACGGGATATACAGATACGCAGTATTTT.

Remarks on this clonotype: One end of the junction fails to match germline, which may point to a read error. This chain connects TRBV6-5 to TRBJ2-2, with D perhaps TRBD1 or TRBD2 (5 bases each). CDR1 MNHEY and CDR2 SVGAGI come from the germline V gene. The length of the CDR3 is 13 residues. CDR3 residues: CASGYGAAGELFF. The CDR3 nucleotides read TGTGCCAGCGGTTACGGGGCCGCCGGGGAGCTGTTTTTT.

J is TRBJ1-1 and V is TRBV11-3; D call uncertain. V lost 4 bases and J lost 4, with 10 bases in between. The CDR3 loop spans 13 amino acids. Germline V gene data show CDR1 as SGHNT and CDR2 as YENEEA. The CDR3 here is CASSSSFGTEAFF. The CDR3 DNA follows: TGTGCCAGCAGCTCGAGCTTCGGCACTGAAGCTTTCTTT.

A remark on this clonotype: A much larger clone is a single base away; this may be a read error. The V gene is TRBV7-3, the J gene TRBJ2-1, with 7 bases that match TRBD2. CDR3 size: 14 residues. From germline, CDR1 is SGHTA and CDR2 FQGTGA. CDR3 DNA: TGTGTCAGCAGCTTAATGACTAGCTCGGAAGAGCAGTTCTTC. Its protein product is CVSSLMTSSEEQFF.

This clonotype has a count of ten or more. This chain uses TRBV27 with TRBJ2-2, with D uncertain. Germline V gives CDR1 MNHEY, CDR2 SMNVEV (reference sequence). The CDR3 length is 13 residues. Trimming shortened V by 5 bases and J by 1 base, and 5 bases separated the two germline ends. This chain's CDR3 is CASSPQNTGELFF. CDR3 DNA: TGTGCCAGCAGTCCACAGAACACCGGGGAGCTGTTTTTT.

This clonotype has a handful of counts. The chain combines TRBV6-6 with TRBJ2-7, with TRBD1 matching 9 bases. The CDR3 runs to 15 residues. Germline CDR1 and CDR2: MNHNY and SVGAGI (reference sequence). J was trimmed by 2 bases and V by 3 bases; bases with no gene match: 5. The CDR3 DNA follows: TGTGCCAGCAGTTATCAACAGGGGGCCACCTACGAGCAGTACTTC. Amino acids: CASSYQQGATYEQYF.

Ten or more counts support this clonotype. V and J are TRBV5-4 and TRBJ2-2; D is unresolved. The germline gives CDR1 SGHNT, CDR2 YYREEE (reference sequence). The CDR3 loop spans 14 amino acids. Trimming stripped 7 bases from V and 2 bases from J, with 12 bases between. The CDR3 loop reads CASADAANTGELFF. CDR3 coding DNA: TGTGCCAGCGCCGACGCGGCTAACACCGGGGAGCTGTTTTTT.

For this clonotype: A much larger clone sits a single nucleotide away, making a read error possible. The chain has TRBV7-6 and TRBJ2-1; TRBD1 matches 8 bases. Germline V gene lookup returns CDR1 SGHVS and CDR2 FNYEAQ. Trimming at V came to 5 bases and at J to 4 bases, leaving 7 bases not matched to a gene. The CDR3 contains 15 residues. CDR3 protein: CASSPGQVPYNEQFF. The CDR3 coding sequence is TGTGCCAGCAGCCCGGGACAGGTTCCATACAATGAGCAGTTCTTC. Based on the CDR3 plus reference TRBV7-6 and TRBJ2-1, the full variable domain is GAGVSQSPRYKVTKRGQDVALRCDPISGHVSLYWYRQALGQGPEFLTYFNYEAQQDKSGLPNDRFSAERPEGSISTLTIQRTEQRDSAMYRCASSPGQVPYNEQFFGPGTRLTVL.